This passage covers 8 T cell receptor beta chains from one sample sequenced in a study of glioma-infiltrating T cells. Using RNA template, CDR3s of TCR alpha and beta were amplified with iRepertoire arm-PCR. TCRdb re-called the multiplex PCR reads through MiXCR, storing one row per CDR3 protein. Counted here are over 130,000 distinct CDR3 sequences, around 42% occurring once; the ten biggest clones make up around 18%. Sequencing used glioma tissue, nonneoplastic brain tissue, or PBMCs (not recorded which). These receptors were collected from a human donor with low-grade glioma or glioblastoma, undergoing nonglioma brain surgery, or in good health (not recorded which).

This clonotype was counted a few times. CDR3 residues: CASTRWVDTIYF. The DNA of the CDR3 is TGTGCCAGCACCCGGTGGGTGGACACCATATATTTT. The J gene is TRBJ1-3, the V gene TRBV6-1; no clear D. Between the trimmed V and J ends, which lost 7 bases and 8 bases, there was a span of 12 bases. Germline loops: CDR1 MNHNS, CDR2 SASEGT. This CDR3 region has 12 residues.

The chain couples TRBV27 to TRBJ1-2, with 7 bases matching TRBD1. The length of the CDR3 is 13 residues. Unmatched junction bases numbered 5, after V lost 5 bases and J lost 5 bases. Per germline, CDR1 MNHEY and CDR2 SMNVEV (reference sequence). The CDR3 loop is CASSPMTGYGYTF. The CDR3 nucleotides are TGTGCCAGCAGTCCCATGACAGGGTATGGCTACACCTTC.

Worth noting for this clonotype: A much larger clone lies a single base off, so this may be a read error. The V and J genes are TRBV6-2 or TRBV6-3 and TRBJ2-1; 7 nucleotides line up with TRBD1. V lost 10 bases to trimming and J lost 2 bases; unmatched junction nucleotides: 2. Germline CDR1 MNHEY, CDR2 SVGEGT. This CDR3 comprises 12 residues. The CDR3: CANGTAYNEQFF. CDR3 coding DNA: TGTGCCAACGGGACAGCCTACAATGAGCAGTTCTTC.

As concerns this clonotype: The junction does not match germline at one end; this may be a read error. CDR3 nucleotides: TGTGCCAGCAGTTACGAGAGGACAGGGAATTCACCCCTCAACTTT. This encodes CASSYERTGNSPLNF. V usage is TRBV6-2 or TRBV6-3 and J usage is TRBJ1-6; 8 bases agree with TRBD1. Germline V gene data show CDR1 as MNHEY and CDR2 as SVGEGT. This CDR3 comprises 15 residues.

This clonotype was found a few times. The chain employs TRBV27 and TRBJ2-7; TRBD2 aligns across 7 bases. The CDR3 is 15 amino acids. The V and J ends lost 5 bases and 0 bases, in that order; junction bases with no gene match: 7. Germline loops: CDR1 MNHEY, CDR2 SMNVEV (reference sequence). The CDR3 DNA reads TGTGCCAGCAGTCCCGGGACTACCGCCTCCTACGAGCAGTACTTC. Its protein product is CASSPGTTASYEQYF.

The genes are TRBV19 and TRBJ2-1, with unresolved D. Germline V gene sequence: CDR1 LNHDA, CDR2 SQIVND (reference sequence). V was trimmed by 3 bases and J by 8 bases, leaving 8 bases between them. CDR3 length: 12 amino acids. In DNA, the CDR3 is TGTGCCAGTAGTATGACGGGTGATGAGCAGTTCTTC. Protein sequence: CASSMTGDEQFF.

The chain couples TRBV20-1 to TRBJ2-1; 12 bases line up with TRBD1. CDR3 length: 17 residues. Germline CDR1 reads DFQATT; CDR2 reads SNEGSKA (reference sequence). The J segment lost 8 bases and the V segment lost 1 base, leaving 12 bases of the junction unmatched. The CDR3 DNA follows: TGCAGTGCTAGAGGGACGACGGGACAGGGGGCTGTGTATGAGCAGTTCTTC. Its translation: CSARGTTGQGAVYEQFF.

In this sample, this clonotype turned up a few times. The V and J genes are TRBV20-1 and TRBJ2-7, with D possibly being TRBD2 (5 bases). Between the trimmed V and J ends, which lost 5 bases and 4 bases, there was a span of 9 bases. There are 11 residues in the CDR3. The germline V gene has CDR1 DFQATT and CDR2 SNEGSKA (reference sequence). The CDR3 region has the DNA TGCAGTGCTGTTAGAGGGTACGAGCAGTACTTC. It encodes CSAVRGYEQYF.